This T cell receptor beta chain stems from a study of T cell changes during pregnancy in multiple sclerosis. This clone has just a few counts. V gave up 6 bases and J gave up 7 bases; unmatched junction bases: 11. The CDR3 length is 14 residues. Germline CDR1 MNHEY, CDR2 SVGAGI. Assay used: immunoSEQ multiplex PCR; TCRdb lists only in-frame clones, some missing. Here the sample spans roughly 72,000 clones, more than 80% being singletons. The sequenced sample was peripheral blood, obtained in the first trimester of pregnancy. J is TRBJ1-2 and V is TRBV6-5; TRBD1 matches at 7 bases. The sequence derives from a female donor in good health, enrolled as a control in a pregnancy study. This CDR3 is CASRPRQGSRGYTF. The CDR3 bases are TGTGCCAGCAGGCCCCGACAGGGATCTCGTGGCTACACCTTC.